Below, 9 T cell receptor beta chains from the same sample are listed, as sequenced in a study of T cell responses to AZD1222 COVID-19 vaccine. Using immunoSEQ multiplex PCR, the repertoire was profiled, and TCRdb retains in-frame clones only, with some absent. The sample shows more than 90,000 clones, around nine tenths of them seen only once. Here the sequenced sample was peripheral blood, taken 28 days after the second AZD1222 dose. These receptor sequences come from an adult who received the AZD1222 COVID-19 vaccine.

In this sample, this clone turned up a few times. V usage is TRBV6-4 and J usage is TRBJ2-1; TRBD2 matches at 7 bases. Germline lookup yields CDR1 MRHNA and CDR2 SNTAGT. V shed 5 bases, J shed 8 bases, and the junction held 12 bases outside the gene matches. This CDR3 is built from 15 residues. CDR3 in amino acids: CASSSGTTGPDEQFF. DNA for the CDR3: TGTGCCAGCAGTTCCGGGACTACGGGACCGGATGAGCAGTTCTTC.

This sequence joins TRBV9 and TRBJ1-2; D remains ambiguous. Germline V gene sequence: CDR1 SGDLS, CDR2 YYNGEE. This CDR3 contains 16 residues. V was clipped by 0 bases and J by 8 bases, with 20 bases between them. CDR3 sequence (DNA): TGTGCCAGCAGCGTAGGGTCGGTCGGAGGCGCCACAGGCTACACCTTC. The encoded protein is CASSVGSVGGATGYTF.

The CDR3 DNA is TGTGCCAGCTCACCGGGACAGGGGGCGTTCGGGCAGCCCCAGCATTTT. It encodes CASSPGQGAFGQPQHF. The rearrangement uses TRBV18 and TRBJ1-5; 12 bases are shared with TRBD1. Germline-derived CDR1 and CDR2 are KGHSH and LQKENI. CDR3 length: 16 residues. The junction had 7 bases not matched to a gene; V was cut back by 3 bases and J by 7 bases.

This sequence joins TRBV4-2 and TRBJ2-7; D perhaps matches TRBD2 (6 bases). V shed 1 base and J shed 5 bases, with 15 bases lying between them. This CDR3 region has 15 residues. Germline V gives CDR1 LGHNA, CDR2 YNFKEQ. This CDR3 reads CASSQAKGGADEQYF. As DNA, the CDR3 is TGTGCCAGCAGCCAAGCCAAGGGAGGAGCGGACGAGCAGTACTTC.

The genes are TRBV9 and TRBJ2-3; tentative D call: TRBD1 (6 bases). The CDR3 totals 16 residues. Germline CDR1 SGDLS, CDR2 YYNGEE. Trimming removed 0 bases at V and 2 bases at J, with 13 bases between. CDR3 sequence (DNA): TGTGCCAGCAGCGTAGGTTGGACAGAGGTCACAGATACGCAGTATTTT. It codes for CASSVGWTEVTDTQYF.

The chain has TRBV7-8 and TRBJ1-5; TRBD1 matches 9 bases. The trim removed 1 base at V and 3 bases at J, leaving 1 base unmatched. Germline CDR1 reads SGHVS; CDR2 reads FQNEAQ. The CDR3 contains 15 residues. The CDR3 loop reads CASSLDRGLNQPQHF. CDR3 bases: TGTGCCAGCAGCTTAGACAGGGGGCTCAATCAGCCCCAGCATTTT.

The chain combines TRBV11-3 with TRBJ2-6, with TRBD1 identical over 8 bases. The V segment lost 5 bases and the J segment 0 bases; nucleotides outside the gene matches: 6. The germline gives CDR1 SGHNT, CDR2 YENEEA. The CDR3 covers 17 residues. DNA of the CDR3: TGTGCCAGCAGCGCGGGACAGGTGTACTCTGGGGCCAACGTCCTGACTTTC. Translation: CASSAGQVYSGANVLTF.

The chain has TRBV11-3 and TRBJ2-5, with 9 bases fitting TRBD1. After removal of 5 bases from V and 2 bases from J, the junction contained 12 bases not matched to a gene. The CDR3 totals 17 residues. The germline CDR1 and CDR2 sequences are SGHNT and YENEEA. The CDR3 DNA is TGTGCCAGCAGCCTGCGGACAGGGGAATTAGGTCAAGAGACCCAGTACTTC. Amino acids: CASSLRTGELGQETQYF.

This chain joins TRBV29-1 and TRBJ2-2; 9 nucleotides agree with TRBD1. The germline CDR1 and CDR2 sequences are SQVTM and ANQGSEA. The CDR3 is 16 residues long. J gave up 1 base and V 7 bases, and 10 bases lay outside the gene matches. The CDR3 reads CSAAAPGQGNTGELFF. For the CDR3, the DNA is TGCAGCGCAGCAGCACCGGGACAGGGGAACACCGGGGAGCTGTTTTTT.